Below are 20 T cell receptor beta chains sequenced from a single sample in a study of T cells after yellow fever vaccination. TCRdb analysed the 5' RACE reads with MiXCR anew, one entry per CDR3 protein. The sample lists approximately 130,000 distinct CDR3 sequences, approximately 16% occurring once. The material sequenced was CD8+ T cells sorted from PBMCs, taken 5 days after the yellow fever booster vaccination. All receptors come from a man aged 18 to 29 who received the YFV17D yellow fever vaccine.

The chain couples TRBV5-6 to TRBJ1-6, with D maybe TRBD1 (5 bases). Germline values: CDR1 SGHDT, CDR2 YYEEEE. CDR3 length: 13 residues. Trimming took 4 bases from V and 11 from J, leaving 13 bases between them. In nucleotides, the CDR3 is TGTGCCAGCAGCCAAAAATTGGGGGCACCCCTCCACTTT. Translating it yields CASSQKLGAPLHF.

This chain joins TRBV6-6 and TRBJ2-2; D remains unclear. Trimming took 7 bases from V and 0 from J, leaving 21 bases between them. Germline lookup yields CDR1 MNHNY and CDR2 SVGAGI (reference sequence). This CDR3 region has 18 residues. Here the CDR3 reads CASNHTPPGPANTGELFF. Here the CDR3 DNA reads TGTGCCAGCAACCACACCCCGCCGGGCCCCGCGAACACCGGGGAGCTGTTTTTT.

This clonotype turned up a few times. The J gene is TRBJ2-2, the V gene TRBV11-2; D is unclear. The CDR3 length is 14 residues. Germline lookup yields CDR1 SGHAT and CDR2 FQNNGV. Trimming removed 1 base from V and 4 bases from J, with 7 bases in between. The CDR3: CASSLVRRTGELFF. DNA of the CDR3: TGTGCCAGCAGCTTAGTCAGGCGCACCGGGGAGCTGTTTTTT. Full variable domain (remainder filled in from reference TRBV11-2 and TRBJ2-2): EAGVAQSPRYKIIEKRQSVAFWCNPISGHATLYWYQQILGQGPKLLIQFQNNGVVDDSQLPKDRFSAERLKGVDSTLKIQPAKLEDSAVYLCASSLVRRTGELFFGEGSRLTVL.

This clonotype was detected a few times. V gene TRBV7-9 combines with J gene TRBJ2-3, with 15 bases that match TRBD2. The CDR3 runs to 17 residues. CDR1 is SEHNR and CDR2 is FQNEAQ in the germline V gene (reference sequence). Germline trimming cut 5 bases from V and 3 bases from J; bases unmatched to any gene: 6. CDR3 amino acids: CASSRTSGGAATDTQYF. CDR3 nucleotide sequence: TGTGCCAGCAGCCGGACTAGCGGGGGGGCCGCGACAGATACGCAGTATTTT.

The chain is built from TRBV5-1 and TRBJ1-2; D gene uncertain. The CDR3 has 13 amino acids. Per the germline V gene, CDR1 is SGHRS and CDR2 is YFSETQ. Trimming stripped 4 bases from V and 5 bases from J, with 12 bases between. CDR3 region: CASSLGKGYGYTF. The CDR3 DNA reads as TGCGCCAGCAGCCTGGGGAAAGGGTATGGCTACACCTTC.

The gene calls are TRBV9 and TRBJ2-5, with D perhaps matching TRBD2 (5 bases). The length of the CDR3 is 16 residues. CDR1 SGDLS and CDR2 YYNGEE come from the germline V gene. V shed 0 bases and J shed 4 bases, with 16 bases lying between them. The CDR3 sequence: CASSVAGWRGRETQYF. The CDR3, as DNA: TGTGCCAGCAGCGTAGCGGGCTGGAGAGGGCGAGAGACCCAGTACTTC.

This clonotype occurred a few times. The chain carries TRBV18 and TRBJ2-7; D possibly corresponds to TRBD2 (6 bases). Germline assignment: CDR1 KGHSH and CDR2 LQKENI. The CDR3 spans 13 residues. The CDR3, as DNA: TGTGCCAGCACACCATCCTCGGGGGACGAGCAGTACGTC. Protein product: CASTPSSGDEQYV.

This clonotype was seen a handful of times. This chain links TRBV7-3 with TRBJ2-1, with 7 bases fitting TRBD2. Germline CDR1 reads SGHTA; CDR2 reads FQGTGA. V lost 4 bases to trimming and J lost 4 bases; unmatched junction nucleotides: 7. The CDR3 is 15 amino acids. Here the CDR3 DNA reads TGTGCCAGCAGCTCGCGGGGGTCCCCGTACAATGAGCAGTTCTTC. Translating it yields CASSSRGSPYNEQFF.

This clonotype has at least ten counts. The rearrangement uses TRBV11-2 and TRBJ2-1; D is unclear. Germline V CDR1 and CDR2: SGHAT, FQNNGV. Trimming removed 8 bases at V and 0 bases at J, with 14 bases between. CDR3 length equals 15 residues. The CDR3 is CASASDPSSYNEQFF. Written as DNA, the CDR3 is TGTGCCAGCGCCTCTGACCCGTCCTCCTACAATGAGCAGTTCTTC. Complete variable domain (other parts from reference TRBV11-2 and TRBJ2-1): EAGVAQSPRYKIIEKRQSVAFWCNPISGHATLYWYQQILGQGPKLLIQFQNNGVVDDSQLPKDRFSAERLKGVDSTLKIQPAKLEDSAVYLCASASDPSSYNEQFFGPGTRLTVL.

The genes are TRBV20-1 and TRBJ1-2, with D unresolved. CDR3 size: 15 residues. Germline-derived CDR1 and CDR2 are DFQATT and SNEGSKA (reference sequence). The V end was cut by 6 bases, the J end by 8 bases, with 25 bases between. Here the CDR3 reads CSAGIRALELDGYTF. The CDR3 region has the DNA TGCAGTGCCGGCATTCGAGCCCTCGAATTGGACGGCTACACCTTC.

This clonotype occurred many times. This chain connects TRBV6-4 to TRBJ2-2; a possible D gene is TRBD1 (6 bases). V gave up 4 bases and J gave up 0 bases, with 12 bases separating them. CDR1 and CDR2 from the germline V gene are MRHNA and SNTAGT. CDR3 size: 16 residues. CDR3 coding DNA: TGTGCCAGCAGTGTTGCACAGGGCGCGAACACCGGGGAGCTGTTTTTT. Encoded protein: CASSVAQGANTGELFF.

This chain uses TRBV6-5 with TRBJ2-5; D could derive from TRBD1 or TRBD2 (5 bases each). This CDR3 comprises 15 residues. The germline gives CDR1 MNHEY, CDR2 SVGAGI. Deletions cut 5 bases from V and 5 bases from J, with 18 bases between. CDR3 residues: CASSPGTGELETQYF. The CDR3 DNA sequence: TGTGCCAGCAGTCCGGGGACCGGGGAACTTGAGACCCAGTACTTC.

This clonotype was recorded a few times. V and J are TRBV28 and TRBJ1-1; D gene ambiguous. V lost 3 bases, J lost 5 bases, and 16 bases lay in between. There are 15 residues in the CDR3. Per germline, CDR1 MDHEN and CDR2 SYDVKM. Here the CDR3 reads CASSFPGFRGTEAFF. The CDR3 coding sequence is TGTGCCAGCAGTTTCCCCGGCTTCCGAGGGACTGAAGCTTTCTTT.

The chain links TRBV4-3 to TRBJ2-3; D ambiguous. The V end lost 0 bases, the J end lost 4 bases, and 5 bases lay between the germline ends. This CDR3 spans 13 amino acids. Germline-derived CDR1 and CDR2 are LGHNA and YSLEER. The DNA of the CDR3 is TGCGCCAGCAGCCAAGATCTAGCAGATACGCAGTATTTT. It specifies CASSQDLADTQYF.

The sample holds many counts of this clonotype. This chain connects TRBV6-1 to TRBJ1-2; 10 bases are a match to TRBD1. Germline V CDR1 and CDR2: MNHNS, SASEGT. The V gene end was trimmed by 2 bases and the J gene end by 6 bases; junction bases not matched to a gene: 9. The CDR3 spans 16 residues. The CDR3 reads CASSERQGAFFDGYTF. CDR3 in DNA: TGTGCCAGCAGTGAACGACAGGGGGCTTTTTTCGATGGCTACACCTTC.

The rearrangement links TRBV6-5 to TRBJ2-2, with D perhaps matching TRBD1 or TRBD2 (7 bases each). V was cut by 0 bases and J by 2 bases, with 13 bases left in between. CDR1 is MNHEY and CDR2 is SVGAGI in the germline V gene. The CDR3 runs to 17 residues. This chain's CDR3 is CASSYSGGTANTGELFF. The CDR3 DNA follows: TGTGCCAGCAGTTACTCGGGGGGGACAGCTAACACCGGGGAGCTGTTTTTT.

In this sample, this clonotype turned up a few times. The CDR3 DNA is TGTGCCAGCAGCCCAGGGGGCTCACCCCTCCACTTT. Its translation: CASSPGGSPLHF. V gene TRBV14 combines with J gene TRBJ1-6, with 8 positions matching TRBD1. V gave up 4 bases and J gave up 10 bases; unmatched junction bases: 0. The CDR3 has 12 residues. The V gene's germline CDR1 is SGHDN and CDR2 FVKESK.

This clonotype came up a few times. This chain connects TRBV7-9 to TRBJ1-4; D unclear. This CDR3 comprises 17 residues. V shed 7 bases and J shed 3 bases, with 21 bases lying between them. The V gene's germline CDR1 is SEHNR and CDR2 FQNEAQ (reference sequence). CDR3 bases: TGTGCCAGCACCCTCCGGCGGCCCGGCGGGGCTAATGAAAAACTGTTTTTT. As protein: CASTLRRPGGANEKLFF.

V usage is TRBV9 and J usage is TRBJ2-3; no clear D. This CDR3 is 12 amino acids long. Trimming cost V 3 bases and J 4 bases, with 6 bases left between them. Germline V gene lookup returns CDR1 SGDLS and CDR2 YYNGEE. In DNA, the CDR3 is TGTGCCAGCAGCGACGGTCCAGATACGCAGTATTTT. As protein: CASSDGPDTQYF. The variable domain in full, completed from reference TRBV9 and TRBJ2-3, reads DSGVTQTPKHLITATGQRVTLRCSPRSGDLSVYWYQQSLDQGLQFLIQYYNGEERAKGNILERFSAQQFPDLHSELNLSSLELGDSALYFCASSDGPDTQYFGPGTRLTVL.

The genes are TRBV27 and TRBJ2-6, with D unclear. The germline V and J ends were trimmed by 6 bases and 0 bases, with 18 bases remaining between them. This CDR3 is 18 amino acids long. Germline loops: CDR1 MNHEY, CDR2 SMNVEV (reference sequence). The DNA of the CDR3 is TGTGCCAGCAGATCCACCTCGAGTTGGCGCTCTGGGGCCAACGTCCTGACTTTC. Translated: CASRSTSSWRSGANVLTF.